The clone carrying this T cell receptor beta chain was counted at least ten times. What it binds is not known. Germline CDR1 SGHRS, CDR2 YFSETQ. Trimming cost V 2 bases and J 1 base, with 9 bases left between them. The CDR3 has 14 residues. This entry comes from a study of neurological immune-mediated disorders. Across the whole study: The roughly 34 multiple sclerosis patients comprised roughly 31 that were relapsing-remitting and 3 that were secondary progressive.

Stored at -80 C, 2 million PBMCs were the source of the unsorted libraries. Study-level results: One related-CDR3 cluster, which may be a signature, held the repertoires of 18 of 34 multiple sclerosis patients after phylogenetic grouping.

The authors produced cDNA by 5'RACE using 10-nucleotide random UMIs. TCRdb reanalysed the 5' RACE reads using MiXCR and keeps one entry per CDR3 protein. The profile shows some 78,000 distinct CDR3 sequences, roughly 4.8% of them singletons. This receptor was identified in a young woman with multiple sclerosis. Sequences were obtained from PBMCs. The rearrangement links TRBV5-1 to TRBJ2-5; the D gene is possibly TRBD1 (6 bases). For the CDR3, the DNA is TGCGCCAGCAGCTTCACAGGGTTCCAAGAGACCCAGTACTTC. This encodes CASSFTGFQETQYF.